This TCR beta chain emerged from a study of blood T cell repertoires in COVID-19. Study-level background: Sources were T cells, B-cell-depleted T cells, or PBMCs; the material itself was cDNA or gDNA.

Trimming cost V 5 bases and J 9 bases, with 16 bases left between them. Per germline, CDR1 SEHNR and CDR2 FQNEAQ (reference sequence). This CDR3 has 13 amino acids. The study drew participants aged about 18 to 89 years from 24 US areas. In assigning cohorts, the study relied on participant-reported clinical history. In the original workflow: Reference gene primer amplification in the assay estimated nucleated cell counts. Sequencing used immunoSEQ multiplex PCR; TCRdb keeps in-frame clones, though not all of them. Clone size and V and J calls were adopted from that table, with D and trimming inferred from the DNA. The data show about 180,000 clones, about 90% seen once.

The J gene is TRBJ2-5, the V gene TRBV7-9, with D possibly being TRBD2 (5 bases). This clonotype originated in a human donor with acute COVID-19. The donor label of this sample is uncertain. The sequencing sample was made of PBMCs or T cells enriched from blood (not recorded which). In DNA, the CDR3 is TGTGCCAGCAGCGCAGACCCGATGCGGGCCCAGTACTTC. It yields the protein CASSADPMRAQYF.